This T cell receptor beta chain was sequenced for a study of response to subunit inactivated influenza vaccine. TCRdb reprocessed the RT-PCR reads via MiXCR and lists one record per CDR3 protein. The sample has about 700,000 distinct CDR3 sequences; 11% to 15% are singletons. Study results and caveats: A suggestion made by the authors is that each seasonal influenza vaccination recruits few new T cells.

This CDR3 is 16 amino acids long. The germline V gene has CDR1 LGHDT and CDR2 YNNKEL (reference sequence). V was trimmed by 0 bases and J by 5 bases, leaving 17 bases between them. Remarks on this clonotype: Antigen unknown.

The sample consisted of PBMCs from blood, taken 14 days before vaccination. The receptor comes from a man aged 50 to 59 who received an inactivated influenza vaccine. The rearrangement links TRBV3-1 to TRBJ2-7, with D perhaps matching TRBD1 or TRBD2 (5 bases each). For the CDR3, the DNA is TGTGCCAGCAGCCAAGATCACGGGGCTCGGCGCCACGAGCAGTACTTC. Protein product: CASSQDHGARRHEQYF.